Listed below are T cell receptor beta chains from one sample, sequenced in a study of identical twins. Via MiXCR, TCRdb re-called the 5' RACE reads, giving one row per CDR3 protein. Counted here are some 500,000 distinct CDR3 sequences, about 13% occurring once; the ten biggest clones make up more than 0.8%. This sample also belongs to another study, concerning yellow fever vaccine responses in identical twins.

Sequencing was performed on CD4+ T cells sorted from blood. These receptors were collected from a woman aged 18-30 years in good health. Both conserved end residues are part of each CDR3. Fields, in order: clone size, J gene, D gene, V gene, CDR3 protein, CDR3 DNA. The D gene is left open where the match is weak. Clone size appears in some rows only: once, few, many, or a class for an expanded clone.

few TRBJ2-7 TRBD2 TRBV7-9 CASSSWGGGDYEQYF TGTGCCAGCAGCTCTTGGGGCGGGGGAGACTACGAGCAGTACTTC
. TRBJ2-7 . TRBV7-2 CASSLDGRRYEQYF TGTGCCAGCAGCTTAGACGGACGGAGATACGAGCAGTACTTC
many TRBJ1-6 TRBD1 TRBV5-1 CASSEDRGRTPNSPLHF TGCGCCAGCAGCGAGGACAGGGGACGAACACCTAATTCACCCCTCCACTTT
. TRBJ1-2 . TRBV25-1 CASSEFWGTAFDYGYTF TGTGCCAGCAGTGAATTTTGGGGGACGGCCTTTGACTATGGCTACACCTTC
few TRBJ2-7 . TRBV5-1 CASSLGGLILEQYF TGCGCCAGCAGCTTGGGAGGGCTAATACTAGAGCAGTACTTC
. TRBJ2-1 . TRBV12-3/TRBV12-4 CASRRKRRDEQFF TGTGCCAGCAGGAGGAAACGTCGCGATGAGCAGTTCTTC
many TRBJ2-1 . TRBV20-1 CSARGNGQSSYNEQFF TGCAGTGCTAGAGGAAACGGGCAGAGCTCCTACAATGAGCAGTTCTTC
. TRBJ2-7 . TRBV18 CASSPKAGGTARPYEQYF TGTGCCAGCTCACCCAAGGCCGGCGGGACCGCTAGGCCCTACGAGCAGTACTTC
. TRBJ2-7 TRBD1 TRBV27 CASSFVAGQGKTYEQYF TGTGCCAGCAGTTTCGTGGCGGGACAGGGAAAAACCTACGAGCAGTACTTC
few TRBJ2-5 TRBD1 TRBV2 CASAWDSGQETQYF TGTGCCAGCGCATGGGACAGCGGACAAGAGACCCAGTACTTC
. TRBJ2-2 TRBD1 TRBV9 CAGPQGANTGELFF TGTGCCGGGCCACAGGGGGCGAACACCGGGGAGCTGTTTTTT
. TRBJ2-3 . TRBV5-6 CASSPTGRGDTQYF TGTGCCAGCAGCCCCACGGGCAGGGGAGATACGCAGTATTTT
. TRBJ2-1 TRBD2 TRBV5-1 CASSQGTSGVFNEQFF TGCGCCAGCAGCCAAGGGACTAGCGGGGTATTCAATGAGCAGTTCTTC
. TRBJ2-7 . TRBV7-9 CASSPGTLGEQYF TGTGCCAGCAGCCCTGGGACCTTGGGCGAGCAGTACTTC
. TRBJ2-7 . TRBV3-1 CASSPERPSYEQYF TGTGCCAGCAGCCCTGAACGGCCCTCCTACGAGCAGTACTTC
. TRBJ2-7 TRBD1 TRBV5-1 CASSLGDRSPPYEQYF TGCGCCAGCAGCTTGGGGGACAGATCACCACCCTACGAGCAGTACTTC
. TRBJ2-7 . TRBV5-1 CASSLSDYRDLSYEQYF TGCGCCAGCAGCCTGAGCGACTACCGGGACTTATCCTACGAGCAGTACTTC
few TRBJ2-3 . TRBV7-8 CASSPIPPDTQYF TGTGCCAGCAGCCCCATACCTCCAGATACGCAGTATTTT
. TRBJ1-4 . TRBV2 CASRERTEKLFF TGTGCCAGCAGGGAGAGGACAGAAAAACTGTTTTTT
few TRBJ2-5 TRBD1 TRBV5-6 CASSSTGTAETQYF TGTGCCAGCAGCTCTACCGGGACAGCAGAGACCCAGTACTTC
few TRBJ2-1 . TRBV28 CAIRSENEQFF TGTGCCATCCGCAGTGAAAATGAGCAGTTCTTC
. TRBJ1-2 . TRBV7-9 CASSSTGPYGYTF TGTGCCAGCAGCTCTACGGGACCTTATGGCTACACCTTC
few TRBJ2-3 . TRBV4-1 CASSRPRGIDLDTQYF TGCGCCAGCAGCCGTCCCCGGGGGATCGACCTGGATACGCAGTATTTT
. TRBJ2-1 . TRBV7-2 CASSLVGLNEQFF TGTGCCAGCAGCTTAGTCGGGTTAAATGAGCAGTTCTTC
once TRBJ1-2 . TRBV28 CASGRRGVYGYTF TGTGCCAGTGGCAGGAGGGGCGTCTATGGCTACACCTTC
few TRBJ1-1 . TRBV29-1 CSATRLRGIGPEAFF TGCAGCGCAACACGGTTGAGGGGTATCGGCCCTGAAGCTTTCTTT
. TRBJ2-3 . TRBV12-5 CASGPGGSTDTQYF TGTGCTAGTGGTCCGGGTGGGAGCACAGATACGCAGTATTTT
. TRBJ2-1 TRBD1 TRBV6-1 CASSGTGQGYNEQFF TGTGCCAGCAGTGGAACCGGACAGGGATACAATGAGCAGTTCTTC
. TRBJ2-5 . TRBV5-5 CASSPRVSGGQETQYF TGTGCCAGCAGCCCGCGTGTCAGCGGAGGTCAAGAGACCCAGTACTTC
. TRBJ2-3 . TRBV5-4 CASSALSRRSTDTQYF TGTGCCAGCAGTGCGTTGTCTCGCAGAAGCACAGATACGCAGTATTTT
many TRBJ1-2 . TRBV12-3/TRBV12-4 CATLWGTNYGYTF TGTGCCACCCTTTGGGGCACCAACTATGGCTACACCTTC
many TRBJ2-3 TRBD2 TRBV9 CASSGTSGGPSTDTQYF TGTGCCAGCAGCGGGACTAGCGGGGGACCTAGCACAGATACGCAGTATTTT
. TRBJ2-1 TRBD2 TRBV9 CASSGIAGSGYNEQFF TGTGCCAGCAGCGGAATAGCGGGCTCGGGATACAATGAGCAGTTCTTC
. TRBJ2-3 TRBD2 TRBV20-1 CSAPRLAGSTDTQYF TGCAGTGCTCCCCGACTAGCGGGCAGCACAGATACGCAGTATTTT
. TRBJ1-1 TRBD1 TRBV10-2 CASSFTGGDTEAFF TGCGCCAGCAGCTTCACAGGGGGGGACACTGAAGCTTTCTTT
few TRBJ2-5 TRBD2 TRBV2 CASIPRLAGKQETQYF TGTGCCAGCATCCCGAGGCTAGCGGGAAAACAAGAGACCCAGTACTTC
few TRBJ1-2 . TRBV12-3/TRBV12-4 CASSSKSTYGYTF TGTGCCAGCAGTTCAAAGTCAACCTATGGCTACACCTTC
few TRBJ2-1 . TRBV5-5 CASRAGVEQFF TGTGCCAGCAGGGCAGGGGTTGAGCAGTTCTTC
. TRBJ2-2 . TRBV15 CATSSPSGGLTGPGELFF TGTGCCACCAGCTCCCCAAGTGGGGGCCTGACAGGCCCCGGGGAGCTGTTTTTT
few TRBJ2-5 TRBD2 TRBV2 CAHRREGETQYF TGTGCCCACAGGAGGGAGGGAGAGACCCAGTACTTC
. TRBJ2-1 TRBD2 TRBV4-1 CASSQPLAGGNEQFF TGCGCCAGCAGCCAACCTCTAGCGGGGGGCAATGAGCAGTTCTTC
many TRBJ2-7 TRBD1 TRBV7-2 CASSRQGPTYEQYF TGTGCCAGCAGCAGACAGGGCCCCACCTACGAGCAGTACTTC
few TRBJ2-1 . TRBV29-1 CSAPTPYNEQFF TGCAGCGCACCGACCCCTTACAATGAGCAGTTCTTC
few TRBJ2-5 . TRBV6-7 CASTSRQQGETQYF TGTGCCAGCACCTCGCGGCAGCAAGGAGAGACCCAGTACTTC
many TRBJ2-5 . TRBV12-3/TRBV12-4 CASSPGLDQETQYF TGTGCCAGCAGTCCGGGACTCGACCAAGAGACCCAGTACTTC
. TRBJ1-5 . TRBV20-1 CSASKSESNQPQHF TGCAGTGCTAGCAAGTCCGAGAGCAATCAGCCCCAGCATTTT
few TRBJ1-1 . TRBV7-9 CASSHGAGRATEAFF TGTGCCAGCAGCCACGGAGCCGGCAGGGCTACTGAAGCTTTCTTT
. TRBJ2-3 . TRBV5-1 CASQARTRVGTDTQYF TGCGCCAGCCAGGCCCGTACAAGGGTCGGGACAGATACGCAGTATTTT
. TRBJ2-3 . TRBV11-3 CASSRRDSDTQYF TGTGCCAGCAGCCGACGGGACTCAGATACGCAGTATTTT